This TCR beta chain was captured in a study of blood T cell repertoires in COVID-19 (dated by TCRdb to the early 2020s). Regarding the study in general: Collaborator samples came from the United States, Italy and Spain and covered acute and convalescent phases of COVID-19. Subjects who had been exposed to COVID-19, were actively infected with it, or had recovered from it provided the deeply sampled blood TCRbeta repertoires that made up the dataset. The repertoires were made available in a free public database intended to serve as a resource for research on the immune response to SARS-CoV-2. HLA class I and class II types, where available, came from metadata supplied by the sample provider rather than from assay-based typing. The material from the prospective study consisted of cDNA or gDNA derived from T cells, B-cell-depleted T cells, or PBMCs. A de-identified subject ID, COVID-19 status, age in years and sex were almost always included in the sample metadata. Samples came from the ongoing ImmuneRACE study (first 160 participants) plus 1,254 subjects from 6 global collaborators.

TCRbeta CDR3 regions were amplified from genomic DNA by means of the immunoSEQ Assay, a bias-controlled multiplex PCR. The original methods were these. Nucleated cell counts per sample were estimated from amplification of reference gene primers within the assay. Sequence reads were collapsed and filtered to measure the absolute abundance of every unique TCRbeta CDR3 rearrangement. Productive Simpson clonality was computed per sample as the square root of Simpson's diversity index over productive rearrangements. Sourced from immuneACCESS, this table was stored by TCRdb with only in-frame sequences that have V and J called. A share of the clones is absent; for the studies checked, an unresolved V gene accounts for under half, and the remainder has no known explanation. D and trimming were read from the DNA, whereas the V and J calls and clone size are those reported in that table. This sample lists about 310,000 clones; roughly 87% were detected once. The ten largest clones take up 8% to 9% of the sample.

Points on this clone: Its recognized antigen is unknown. No base-level quality is on record; no much larger clone is a single base apart.

CDR1 and CDR2 were assigned from the germline V gene as SGHTA and FQGTGA. The CDR3 spans 11 residues, from the cysteine through the phenylalanine. The kept DNA is CDR3 alone, 33 bases in frame from the first base. V is pared back by 3 bases and J by 11 bases, with 10 bases lying between the germline termini. Beyond this particular receptor, the publication reports: Clinical and demographic metadata were provided uncurated, with the amount varying by source and participant.

Participants in the prospective study were aged roughly 18 to 100 years, lived in about two dozen United States geographic areas, and enrolled through a virtual design. In the prospective study, cohorts were assigned on the basis of participant-reported clinical history obtained from a screening survey and a study questionnaire. ImmuneRACE Cohort 3 recovered participants were defined by two consecutive negative NP/OP PCR tests, healthcare professional clearance, or symptom resolution. Each participant in the prospective study had whole blood, serum and a nasopharyngeal or oropharyngeal swab collected by mobile phlebotomists. Additional blood draws and questionnaires over an approximately 2-month period could optionally be provided by prospective study participants. Prospective study blood samples were shipped either frozen or at room temperature before DNA extraction.

Source material: PBMCs or T cells enriched from blood (not recorded which). This clonotype originated in a woman aged 18 to 35 who had recovered from COVID-19. The chain couples TRBV7-3 to TRBJ1-1; the D gene remains uncertain. At the DNA level, the sequence is TGTGCCAGCAGCTTCGCCGGTGAGGCTTTCTTT. Its product reads: CASSFAGEAFF.